This T cell receptor beta chain was sequenced in a study of CD8 T cells in ankylosing spondylitis. This clonotype was observed a few times. Its specificity is not known. With molecular barcodes, quantitative 5'-RACE was used to make the TCR beta libraries. Using its own MiXCR run on the 5' RACE reads, TCRdb lists one record per CDR3 protein. Here the sample spans 300,000 to 350,000 distinct CDR3 sequences, roughly 20% being singletons. The germline V gene has CDR1 LNHNV and CDR2 YYDKDF (reference sequence). V lost 3 bases to trimming and J lost 8 bases, with 22 bases between them. The CDR3 runs 16 residues. Overall study results and limits: Reports of some motif variants in reactive arthritis synovial fluid and blood predate this one. Among TCR beta sequences, a motif of roughly 8 highly homologous variants appeared characteristic of ankylosing spondylitis blood. In ankylosing spondylitis patients, matched synovial fluid reportedly showed significant enrichment of disease-linked clones.

The origin of this receptor is a female donor with ankylosing spondylitis or in good health (not recorded which). Sequenced input: blood, either unsorted or a sorted T cell fraction (not recorded which). The chain has TRBV15 and TRBJ1-2; tentative D call: TRBD1 (6 bases). CDR3 protein: CATSSGGDRSRDGYTF. CDR3 bases: TGTGCCACCAGCAGTGGGGGAGACAGGTCAAGAGACGGCTACACCTTC.